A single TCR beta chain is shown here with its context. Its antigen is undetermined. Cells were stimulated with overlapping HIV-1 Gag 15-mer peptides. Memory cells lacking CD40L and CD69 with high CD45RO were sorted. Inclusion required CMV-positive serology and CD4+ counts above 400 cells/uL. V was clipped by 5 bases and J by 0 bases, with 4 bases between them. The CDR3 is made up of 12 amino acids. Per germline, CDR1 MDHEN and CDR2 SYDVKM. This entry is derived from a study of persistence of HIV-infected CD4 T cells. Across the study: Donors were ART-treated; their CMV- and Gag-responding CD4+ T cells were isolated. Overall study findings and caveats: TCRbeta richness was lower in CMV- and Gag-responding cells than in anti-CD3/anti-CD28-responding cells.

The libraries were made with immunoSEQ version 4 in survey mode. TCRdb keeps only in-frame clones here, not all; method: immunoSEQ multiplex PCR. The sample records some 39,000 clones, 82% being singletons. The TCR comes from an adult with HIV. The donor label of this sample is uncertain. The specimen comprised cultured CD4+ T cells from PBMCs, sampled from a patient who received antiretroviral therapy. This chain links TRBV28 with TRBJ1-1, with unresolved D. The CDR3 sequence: CASSPMNTEAFF. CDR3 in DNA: TGTGCCAGCAGTCCAATGAACACTGAAGCTTTCTTT. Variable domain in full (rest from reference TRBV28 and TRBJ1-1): DVKVTQSSRYLVKRTGEKVFLECVQDMDHENMFWYRQDPGLGLRLIYFSYDVKMKEKGDIPEGYSVSREKKERFSLILESASTNQTSMYLCASSPMNTEAFFGQGTRLTVV.